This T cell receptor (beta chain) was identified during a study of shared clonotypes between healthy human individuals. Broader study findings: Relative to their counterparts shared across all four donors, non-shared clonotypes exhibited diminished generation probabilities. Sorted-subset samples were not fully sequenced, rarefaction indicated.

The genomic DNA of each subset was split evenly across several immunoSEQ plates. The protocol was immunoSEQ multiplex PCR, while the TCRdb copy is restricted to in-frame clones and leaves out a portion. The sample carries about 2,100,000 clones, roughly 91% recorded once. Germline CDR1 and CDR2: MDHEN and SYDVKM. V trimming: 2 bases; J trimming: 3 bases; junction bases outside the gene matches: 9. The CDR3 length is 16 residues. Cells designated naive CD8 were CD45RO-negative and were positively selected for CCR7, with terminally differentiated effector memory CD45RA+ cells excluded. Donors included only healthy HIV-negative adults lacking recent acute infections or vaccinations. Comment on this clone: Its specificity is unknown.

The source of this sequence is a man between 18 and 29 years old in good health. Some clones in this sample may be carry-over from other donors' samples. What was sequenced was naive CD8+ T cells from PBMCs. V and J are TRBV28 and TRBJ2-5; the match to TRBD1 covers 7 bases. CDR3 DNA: TGTGCCAGCAGTTTACCGCTCGGACAGGCTGAAGAGACCCAGTACTTC. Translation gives CASSLPLGQAEETQYF.